The next 30 T cell receptor beta chains were all read from a single sample in a study of T cell repertoires in cytomegalovirus infection. TCRdb recomputed calls from the reads with MiXCR, one row per CDR3 protein. Of about 740,000 distinct CDR3 sequences listed, approximately 40% are singletons. The sequenced material came from PBMCs. These receptors were obtained from a human donor in good health (CMV status not recorded). Some clones in this sample may be carry-over from other donors' samples.

Here the CDR3 reads CASNTREGVPNTGELFF. The CDR3 coding sequence is TGTGCCAGCAACACAAGGGAAGGGGTTCCGAACACCGGGGAGCTGTTTTTT. The rearrangement uses TRBV7-9 and TRBJ2-2, with a possible D match to TRBD1 (5 bases). The V gene lost 7 bases and the J gene lost 0 bases, with 18 bases spanning the gap. CDR3 size: 17 residues. Germline-derived CDR1 and CDR2 are SEHNR and FQNEAQ (reference sequence).

This clonotype was seen only a few times. The chain carries TRBV6-5 and TRBJ2-7; D might be TRBD2 (5 bases). Germline lookup yields CDR1 MNHEY and CDR2 SVGAGI. The CDR3 runs to 15 residues. The V end lost 6 bases, the J end lost 1 base, and 16 bases lay between the germline ends. The CDR3 bases are TGTGCCAGCAGGACGGGGAAATCTACGTCCTACGAGCAGTACTTC. Its translation: CASRTGKSTSYEQYF.

The rearrangement links TRBV4-2 to TRBJ1-3; D is possibly TRBD1 (6 bases). The V end was cut by 4 bases, the J end by 2 bases, with 12 bases between. The germline CDR1 and CDR2 sequences are LGHNA and YNFKEQ. This CDR3 comprises 15 residues. In nucleotides, the CDR3 is TGTGCCAGCAGCCCAAGACAGGTCCCTGGAAACACCATATATTTT. Translation: CASSPRQVPGNTIYF.

Only a few counts were recorded for this clonotype. V usage is TRBV28 and J usage is TRBJ2-1; TRBD1 aligns across 7 bases. The CDR3 runs to 11 residues. The J segment lost 13 bases and the V segment lost 7 bases, leaving 7 bases of the junction unmatched. From germline, CDR1 is MDHEN and CDR2 SYDVKM. The CDR3 reads CASNEGTVQFF. In nucleotides, the CDR3 is TGTGCCAGCAATGAGGGGACAGTCCAGTTCTTC.

The rearrangement joins TRBV29-1 to TRBJ2-7; maybe TRBD2 (5 bases). The ends were cut back, 8 bases at V and 3 bases at J, with 17 bases in the middle. CDR1 and CDR2 from the germline V gene are SQVTM and ANQGSEA. The CDR3 has 13 residues. In nucleotides, the CDR3 is TGCAGCTTTATGGACGGGGAAGACTACGAGCAGTACTTC. As protein: CSFMDGEDYEQYF.

CDR3 DNA sequence: TGTGCCAGCATCCCCGAGGGGGCCCCCAATCAGCCCCAGCATTTT. Translation gives CASIPEGAPNQPQHF. The rearrangement uses TRBV28 and TRBJ1-5, with TRBD1 matching over 7 bases. Germline trimming cut 7 bases from V and 3 bases from J; bases unmatched to any gene: 9. The CDR3 sequence is 15 residues long. Germline V gene sequence: CDR1 MDHEN, CDR2 SYDVKM.

The rearrangement joins TRBV9 to TRBJ2-3; TRBD2 agrees at 11 bases. Germline lookup yields CDR1 SGDLS and CDR2 YYNGEE. The CDR3 is 17 amino acids. With 0 bases clipped from V and 1 base from J, the junction kept 4 bases outside the gene matches. CDR3 in DNA: TGTGCCAGCAGCGTAGTTGGGGGACTAGCGGGCACAGATACGCAGTATTTT. Its protein is CASSVVGGLAGTDTQYF.

In this sample, this clonotype turned up many times. The V and J genes are TRBV7-6 and TRBJ2-3; the D is unclear. The CDR3 extends over 15 amino acids. Germline lookup yields CDR1 SGHVS and CDR2 FNYEAQ. V gave up 8 bases and J gave up 1 base, with 16 bases separating them. The CDR3 bases are TGTGCCAGCGGGCAGACTCTTTATGGCACAGATACGCAGTATTTT. Protein product: CASGQTLYGTDTQYF.

There are a few counts of this clonotype. The chain employs TRBV28 and TRBJ1-2; tentatively, D is TRBD1 (6 bases). Germline V gives CDR1 MDHEN, CDR2 SYDVKM. The CDR3 spans 13 residues. The ends were cut back, 11 bases at V and 2 bases at J, with 15 bases in the middle. The CDR3 here is CASLRGKNYGYTF. The CDR3 DNA sequence: TGTGCCTCTCTGAGGGGGAAAAACTATGGCTACACCTTC.

With regard to this clonotype: This sequence may be a read error, since a much larger clone differs from it by one base. The chain recombines TRBV7-2 with TRBJ2-2, with no clear D. Germline V gene sequence: CDR1 SGHTA, CDR2 FQGNSA. This CDR3 is built from 16 residues. The V gene lost 7 bases and the J gene lost 0 bases, with 15 bases spanning the gap. The CDR3 loop reads CASKKGSISNTGELFF. The CDR3 bases are TGTGCCAGCAAGAAAGGTAGCATCTCGAACACCGGGGAGCTGTTTTTT. The whole variable domain, filled in from reference TRBV7-2 and TRBJ2-2, reads GAGVSQSPSNKVTEKGKDVELRCDPISGHTALYWYRQSLGQGLEFLIYFQGNSAPDKSGLPSDRFSAERTGGSVSTLTIQRTQQEDSAVYLCASKKGSISNTGELFFGEGSRLTVL.

The J gene is TRBJ1-5, the V gene TRBV19; D is ambiguous. V dropped 6 bases and J dropped 0 bases, with 9 bases sitting between them. Germline V CDR1 and CDR2: LNHDA, SQIVND (reference sequence). The CDR3 has 14 residues. As DNA, the CDR3 is TGTGCCAGTAGCTGTACAGATAGCAATCAGCCCCAGCATTTT. This sequence encodes CASSCTDSNQPQHF.

The CDR3 DNA sequence: TGTGCCAGCAGCCCCCGTGGGTTGCCGACGGGGGGCTACACCTTC. This sequence encodes CASSPRGLPTGGYTF. V usage is TRBV7-9 and J usage is TRBJ1-2, with D unresolved. The CDR3 covers 15 residues. Trimming removed 5 bases from V and 8 bases from J, with 21 bases in between. In germline, CDR1 is SEHNR, CDR2 FQNEAQ (reference sequence).

This chain uses TRBV4-1 with TRBJ2-3; D not resolved. This CDR3 spans 15 amino acids. Germline loops: CDR1 MGHRA, CDR2 YSYEKL. CDR3 DNA: TGCTACAGCAGCCAAGACAACCCCCGCACAGATACGCAGTATTTT. This codes for CYSSQDNPRTDTQYF.

This clonotype occurred a few times. The rearrangement links TRBV20-1 to TRBJ2-1, with D possibly called TRBD1 or TRBD2 (5 bases each). This CDR3 comprises 14 residues. CDR1 is DFQATT and CDR2 is SNEGSKA in the germline V gene (reference sequence). Trimming shortened V by 6 bases and J by 5 bases, and 17 bases separated the two germline ends. DNA for the CDR3: TGCAGTGCAGGGACCCGGGACCGAAACAATGAGCAGTTCTTC. Its protein product is CSAGTRDRNNEQFF.

V and J are TRBV2 and TRBJ2-2; 8 bases match TRBD2. The ends lost 6 bases at V and 0 bases at J; junction bases unmatched: 3. This CDR3 has 15 amino acids. Germline V gene sequence: CDR1 SNHLY, CDR2 FYNNEI. CDR3 sequence: CASRGGRTNTGELFF. Here the CDR3 DNA reads TGTGCCAGCAGAGGCGGGAGGACGAACACCGGGGAGCTGTTTTTT.

There are many counts of this clonotype. The gene calls are TRBV7-2 and TRBJ2-1; 14 bases fit TRBD2. Germline V gives CDR1 SGHTA, CDR2 FQGNSA. V was clipped by 4 bases and J by 0 bases; unmatched bases: 2. CDR3 size: 17 residues. The CDR3 DNA reads TGTGCCAGCAGCTGGACTAGCGGGAGGAGCTCCTACAATGAGCAGTTCTTC. This sequence encodes CASSWTSGRSSYNEQFF.

This clonotype turned up a few times. This rearrangement joins TRBV10-2 to TRBJ2-4; D perhaps matches TRBD2 (5 bases). V lost 5 bases to trimming and J lost 0 bases, with 20 bases between them. Germline values: CDR1 WSHSY, CDR2 SAAADI. The CDR3 has 18 residues. CDR3 bases: TGCGCCAGCAGTCTGGGAATGAGGGCGACTTCAGCCAAAAACATTCAGTACTTC. Its translation: CASSLGMRATSAKNIQYF.

This chain links TRBV19 with TRBJ1-1; D possibly corresponds to TRBD1 (6 bases). V was shortened by 6 bases and J by 3 bases, with 17 bases between the two germline ends. CDR3 size: 15 residues. Germline CDR1 and CDR2: LNHDA and SQIVND (reference sequence). The CDR3 sequence: CASSKGGITDTEAFF. The CDR3 DNA follows: TGTGCCAGTAGCAAAGGGGGGATTACGGACACTGAAGCTTTCTTT.

A note on this clonotype: This clone may be a read error of a much larger clone one base away. This CDR3 fails to terminate in the conserved phenylalanine or tryptophan, so it likely reflects a read error. The chain combines TRBV7-6 with TRBJ2-7, with TRBD1 identical over 8 bases. V lost 5 bases to trimming and J lost 6 bases; unmatched junction nucleotides: 15. The CDR3 has 16 residues. Germline V gene lookup returns CDR1 SGHVS and CDR2 FNYEAQ. The CDR3, as DNA: TGTGCCAGCAGCCCCCTAGGAGCAGGGGGCGATTCCGAGCAGTACTGC. Its translation is CASSPLGAGGDSEQYC.

Here the CDR3 DNA reads TGCGCCAGCAGCCACGGGACACTGAACACCGGGGAGCTGTTTTTT. Protein sequence: CASSHGTLNTGELFF. This rearrangement joins TRBV4-1 to TRBJ2-2, with a tentative D call TRBD1 (6 bases). The germline V gene encodes CDR1 MGHRA and CDR2 YSYEKL. The CDR3 is 15 residues long. Trimming removed 3 bases from V and 1 base from J, with 9 bases in between.

The CDR3 coding sequence is TGTGCCAGCAGCTTGGTACCCCCGACAGGGGGCACTGGGGGGGCCAACGTCCTGACTTTC. This codes for CASSLVPPTGGTGGANVLTF. This chain connects TRBV5-5 to TRBJ2-6, with 10 bases identical to TRBD1. V shed 0 bases, J shed 4 bases, and the junction held 13 bases outside the gene matches. Germline loops: CDR1 SGHKS, CDR2 YYEKEE (reference sequence). This CDR3 has 20 amino acids.

This clonotype was detected a few times. The V gene is TRBV23-1, the J gene TRBJ2-4, with no clear D. TRBV23-1 is filed as an ORF, its function uncertain. CDR3 length equals 13 residues. V was pared by 4 bases and J by 9 bases, with 13 bases between. The CDR3 spells CASSPLTQSIQYF. CDR3 sequence (DNA): TGCGCCAGCAGTCCTCTTACCCAATCCATTCAGTACTTC.

This clonotype was counted between two and nine times. This chain uses TRBV6-1 with TRBJ2-7; TRBD1 agrees at 7 bases. There are 13 residues in the CDR3. Looked up from germline, CDR1 is MNHNS and CDR2 is SASEGT. V lost 7 bases, J lost 2 bases, and 5 bases stayed unmatched. The CDR3 DNA reads as TGTGCCAGCATCGACAGGGCCCCCTACGAGCAGTACTTC. Translating it yields CASIDRAPYEQYF.

This rearrangement joins TRBV20-1 to TRBJ2-7; D perhaps matches TRBD1 (6 bases). From germline, CDR1 is DFQATT and CDR2 SNEGSKA (reference sequence). Trimming took 6 bases from V and 2 from J, leaving 17 bases between them. The CDR3 length is 14 residues. The CDR3 here is CSAIRRGHPYEQYF. The CDR3 nucleotides are TGCAGTGCAATTCGCAGGGGTCATCCCTACGAGCAGTACTTC.

This clonotype showed up just once. The chain combines TRBV20-1 with TRBJ1-5, with 7 bases identical to TRBD1. CDR3 length: 16 amino acids. Per germline, CDR1 DFQATT and CDR2 SNEGSKA (reference sequence). The trim removed 0 bases at V and 1 base at J, leaving 6 bases unmatched. As DNA, the CDR3 is TGCAGTGCTAGAGATGCCGGGACAGTAAGCAATCAGCCCCAGCATTTT. Translated: CSARDAGTVSNQPQHF.

This clonotype was seen ten or more times. The V call is TRBV7-8, the J call TRBJ2-7; tentatively, D is TRBD1 (6 bases). The CDR3 runs 13 residues. Looked up from germline, CDR1 is SGHVS and CDR2 is FQNEAQ. V was pared by 6 bases and J by 5 bases, with 14 bases between. As DNA, the CDR3 is TGTGCCAGCAGGGGACAAGGGGACCACGAGCAGTACTTC. Translating it yields CASRGQGDHEQYF. Looking up the rest from reference TRBV7-8 and TRBJ2-7 gives the full variable domain: GAGVSQSPRYKVAKRGQDVALRCDPISGHVSLFWYQQALGQGPEFLTYFQNEAQLDKSGLPSDRFFAERPEGSVSTLKIQRTQQEDSAVYLCASRGQGDHEQYFGPGTRLTVT.

Many counts were recorded for this clonotype. The chain carries TRBV7-8 and TRBJ2-1, with 14 bases lining up with TRBD2. There are 18 residues in the CDR3. CDR1 and CDR2 (germline): SGHVS, FQNEAQ. The J segment lost 0 bases and the V segment lost 5 bases, leaving 6 bases of the junction unmatched. CDR3 sequence reads: CASSRGLAGGLSYNEQFF. Written as DNA, the CDR3 is TGTGCCAGCAGCCGTGGACTAGCGGGAGGACTCTCCTACAATGAGCAGTTCTTC.

This chain connects TRBV7-6 to TRBJ2-3; 10 bases are shared with TRBD2. The J segment lost 3 bases and the V segment lost 2 bases, leaving 8 bases of the junction unmatched. The CDR3 extends over 17 amino acids. In germline, CDR1 is SGHVS, CDR2 FNYEAQ. DNA of the CDR3: TGTGCCAGCAGCTTATCTCAGCGGGAGGGCCTGACAGATACGCAGTATTTT. Protein: CASSLSQREGLTDTQYF.

The chain links TRBV28 to TRBJ2-2; D is uncertain. Trimming took 7 bases from V and 1 from J, leaving 10 bases between them. CDR1 and CDR2 from the germline V gene are MDHEN and SYDVKM. The CDR3 totals 14 residues. The CDR3 loop reads CASTRARNTGELFF. The DNA for the CDR3 is TGTGCCAGCACCCGAGCCAGGAACACCGGGGAGCTGTTTTTT.

J is TRBJ1-1 and V is TRBV6-5, with a tentative D call TRBD1 (5 bases). From germline, CDR1 is MNHEY and CDR2 SVGAGI. V gave up 0 bases and J gave up 5 bases, with 10 bases separating them. CDR3 length: 14 amino acids. CDR3 in amino acids: CASSYSRGGTEAFF. The CDR3 nucleotides are TGTGCCAGCAGTTACTCCCGGGGGGGTACTGAAGCTTTCTTT.